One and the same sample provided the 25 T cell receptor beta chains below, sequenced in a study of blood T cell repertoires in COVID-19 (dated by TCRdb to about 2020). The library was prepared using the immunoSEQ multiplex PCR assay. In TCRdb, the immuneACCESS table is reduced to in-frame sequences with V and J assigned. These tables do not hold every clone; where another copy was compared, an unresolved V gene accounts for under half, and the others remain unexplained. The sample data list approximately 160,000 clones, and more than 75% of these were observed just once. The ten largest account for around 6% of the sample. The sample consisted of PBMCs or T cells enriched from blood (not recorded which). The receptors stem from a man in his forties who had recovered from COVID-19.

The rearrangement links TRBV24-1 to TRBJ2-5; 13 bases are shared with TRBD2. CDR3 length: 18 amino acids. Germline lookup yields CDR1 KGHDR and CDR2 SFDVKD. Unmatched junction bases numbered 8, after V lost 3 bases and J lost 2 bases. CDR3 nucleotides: TGTGCCACCAGTGATGTGGGACTAGCGGGGTCTGAACAAGAGACCCAGTACTTC. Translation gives CATSDVGLAGSEQETQYF.

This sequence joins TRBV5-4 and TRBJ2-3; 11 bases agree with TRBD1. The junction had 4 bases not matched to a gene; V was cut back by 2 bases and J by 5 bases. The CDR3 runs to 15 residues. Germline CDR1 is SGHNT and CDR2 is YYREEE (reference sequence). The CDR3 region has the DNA TGTGCCAGCAGCTTCCGGACAGGGGGCGGAGATACGCAGTATTTT. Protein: CASSFRTGGGDTQYF.

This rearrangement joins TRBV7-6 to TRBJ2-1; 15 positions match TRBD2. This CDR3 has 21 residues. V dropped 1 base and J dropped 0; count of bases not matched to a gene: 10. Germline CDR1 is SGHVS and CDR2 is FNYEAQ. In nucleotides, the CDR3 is TGTGCCAGCAGCTTAGTTCTAGGACTAGCGGGGGGGCTAGGCTCCTACAATGAGCAGTTCTTC. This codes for CASSLVLGLAGGLGSYNEQFF.

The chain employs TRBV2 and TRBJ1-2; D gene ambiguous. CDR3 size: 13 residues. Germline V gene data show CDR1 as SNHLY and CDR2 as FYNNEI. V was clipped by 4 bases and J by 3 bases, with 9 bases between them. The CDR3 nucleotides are TGTGCCAGCAGTGTCAGAGGAGACTATGGCTACACCTTC. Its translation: CASSVRGDYGYTF.

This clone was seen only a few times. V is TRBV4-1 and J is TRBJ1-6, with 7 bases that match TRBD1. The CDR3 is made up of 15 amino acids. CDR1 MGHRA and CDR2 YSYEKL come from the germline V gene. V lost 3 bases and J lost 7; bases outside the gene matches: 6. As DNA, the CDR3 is TGCGCCAGCAGCCACCAAGACAGGGTGAATTCACCCCTCCACTTT. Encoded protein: CASSHQDRVNSPLHF.

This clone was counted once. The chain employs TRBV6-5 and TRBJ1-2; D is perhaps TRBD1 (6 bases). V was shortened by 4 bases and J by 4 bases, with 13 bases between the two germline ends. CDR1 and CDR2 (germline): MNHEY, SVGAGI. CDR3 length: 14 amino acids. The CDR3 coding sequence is TGTGCCAGCAGTTTCTCGGACAGCCCCTATGGCTACACCTTC. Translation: CASSFSDSPYGYTF.

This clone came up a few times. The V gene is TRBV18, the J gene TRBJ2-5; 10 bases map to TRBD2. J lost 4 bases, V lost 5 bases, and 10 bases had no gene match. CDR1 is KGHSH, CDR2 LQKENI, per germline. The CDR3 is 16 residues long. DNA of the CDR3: TGTGCCAGCTCATCCGGGACTAGCGTATTCCCAGAGACCCAGTACTTC. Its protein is CASSSGTSVFPETQYF.

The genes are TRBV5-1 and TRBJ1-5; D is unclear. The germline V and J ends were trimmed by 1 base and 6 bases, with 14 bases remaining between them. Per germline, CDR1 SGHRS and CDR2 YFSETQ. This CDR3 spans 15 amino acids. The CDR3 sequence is CASSLIGSPGQPQHF. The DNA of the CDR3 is TGCGCCAGCAGCTTGATAGGGAGTCCGGGTCAGCCCCAGCATTTT.

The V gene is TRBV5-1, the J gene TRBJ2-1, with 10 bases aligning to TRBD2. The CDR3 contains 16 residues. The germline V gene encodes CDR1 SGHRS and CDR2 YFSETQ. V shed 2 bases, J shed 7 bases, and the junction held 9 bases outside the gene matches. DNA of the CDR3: TGCGCCAGCAGCTTAAGGAGCGGGGGGGCTTCGAATGAGCAGTTCTTC. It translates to CASSLRSGGASNEQFF.

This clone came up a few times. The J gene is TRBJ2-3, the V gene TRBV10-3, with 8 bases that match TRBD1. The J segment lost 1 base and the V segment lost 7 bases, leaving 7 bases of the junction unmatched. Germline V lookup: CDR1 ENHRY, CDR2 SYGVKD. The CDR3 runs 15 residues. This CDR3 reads CAIKGLGQGTDTQYF. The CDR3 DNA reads TGTGCCATCAAAGGGTTGGGACAGGGCACAGATACGCAGTATTTT.

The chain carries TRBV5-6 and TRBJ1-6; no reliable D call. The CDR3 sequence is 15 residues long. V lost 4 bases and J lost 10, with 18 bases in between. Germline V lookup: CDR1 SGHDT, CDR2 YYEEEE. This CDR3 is CASSPDGKWQSPLHF. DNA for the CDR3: TGTGCCAGCAGCCCCGACGGGAAGTGGCAGTCACCCCTCCACTTT.

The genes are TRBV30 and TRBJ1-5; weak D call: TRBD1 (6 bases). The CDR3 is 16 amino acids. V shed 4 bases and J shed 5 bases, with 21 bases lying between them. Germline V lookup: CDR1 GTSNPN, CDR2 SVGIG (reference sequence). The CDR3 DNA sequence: TGTGCCTGGACCCCATCCCGGGACAACCCCTATCAGCCCCAGCATTTT. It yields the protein CAWTPSRDNPYQPQHF.

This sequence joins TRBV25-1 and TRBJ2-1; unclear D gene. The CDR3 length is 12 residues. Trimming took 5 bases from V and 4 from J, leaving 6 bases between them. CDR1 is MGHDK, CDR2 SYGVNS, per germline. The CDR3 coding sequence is TGTGCCAGCAGTAAACAGTACAATGAGCAGTTCTTC. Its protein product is CASSKQYNEQFF. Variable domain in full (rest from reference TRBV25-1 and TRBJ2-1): EADIYQTPRYLVIGTGKKITLECSQTMGHDKMYWYQQDPGMELHLIHYSYGVNSTEKGDLSSESTVSRIRTEHFPLTLESARPSHTSQYLCASSKQYNEQFFGPGTRLTVL.

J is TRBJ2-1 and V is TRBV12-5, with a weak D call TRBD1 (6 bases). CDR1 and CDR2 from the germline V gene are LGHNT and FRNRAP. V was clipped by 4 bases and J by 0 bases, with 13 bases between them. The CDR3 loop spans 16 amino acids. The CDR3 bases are TGTGCTAGTGGTTCACAGGGACCCCGCTCCTACAATGAGCAGTTCTTC. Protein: CASGSQGPRSYNEQFF.

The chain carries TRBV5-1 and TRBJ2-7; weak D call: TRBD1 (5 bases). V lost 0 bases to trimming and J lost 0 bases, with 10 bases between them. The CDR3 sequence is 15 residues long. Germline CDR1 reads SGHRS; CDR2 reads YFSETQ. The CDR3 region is CASSLATGPSYEQYV. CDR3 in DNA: TGCGCCAGCAGCTTGGCCACAGGTCCCTCCTACGAGCAGTACGTC.

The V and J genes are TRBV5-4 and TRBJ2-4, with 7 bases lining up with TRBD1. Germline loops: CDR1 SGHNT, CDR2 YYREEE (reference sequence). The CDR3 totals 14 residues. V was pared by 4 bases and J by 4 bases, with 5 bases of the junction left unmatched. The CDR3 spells CASSQNRGKNIQYF. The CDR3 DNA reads TGTGCCAGCAGCCAAAACAGGGGAAAAAACATTCAGTACTTC.

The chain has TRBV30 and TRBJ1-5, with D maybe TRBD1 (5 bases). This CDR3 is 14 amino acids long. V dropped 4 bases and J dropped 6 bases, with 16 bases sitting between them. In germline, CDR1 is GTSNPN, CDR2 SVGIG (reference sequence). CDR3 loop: CAWTVGGTFQPQHF. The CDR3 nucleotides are TGTGCCTGGACTGTGGGGGGGACGTTTCAGCCCCAGCATTTT.

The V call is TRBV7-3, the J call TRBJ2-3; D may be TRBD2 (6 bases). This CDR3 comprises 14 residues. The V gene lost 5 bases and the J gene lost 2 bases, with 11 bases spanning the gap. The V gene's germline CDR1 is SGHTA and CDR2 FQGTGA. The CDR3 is CASSRAGITDTQYF. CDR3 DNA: TGTGCCAGCAGCAGGGCGGGGATCACAGATACGCAGTATTTT.

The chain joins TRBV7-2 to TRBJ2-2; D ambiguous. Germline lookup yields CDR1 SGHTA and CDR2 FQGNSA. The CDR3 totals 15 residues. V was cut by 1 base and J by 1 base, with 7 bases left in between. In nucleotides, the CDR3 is TGTGCCAGCAGCTTAGTAGCTGGGAACACCGGGGAGCTGTTTTTT. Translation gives CASSLVAGNTGELFF. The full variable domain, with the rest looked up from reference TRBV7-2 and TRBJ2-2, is GAGVSQSPSNKVTEKGKDVELRCDPISGHTALYWYRQSLGQGLEFLIYFQGNSAPDKSGLPSDRFSAERTGGSVSTLTIQRTQQEDSAVYLCASSLVAGNTGELFFGEGSRLTVL.

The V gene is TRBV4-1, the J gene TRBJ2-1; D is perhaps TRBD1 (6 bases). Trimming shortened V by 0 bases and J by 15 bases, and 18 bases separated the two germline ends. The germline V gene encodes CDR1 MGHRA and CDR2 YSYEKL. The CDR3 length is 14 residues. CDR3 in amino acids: CASSQENSGVKWFF. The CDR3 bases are TGCGCCAGCAGCCAAGAAAATTCAGGGGTAAAATGGTTCTTC.

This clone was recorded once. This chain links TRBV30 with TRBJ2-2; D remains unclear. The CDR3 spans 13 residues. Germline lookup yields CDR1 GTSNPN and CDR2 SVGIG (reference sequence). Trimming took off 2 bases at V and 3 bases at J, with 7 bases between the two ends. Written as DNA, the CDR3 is TGTGCCTGGAGTCACCAGGACACCGGGGAGCTGTTTTTT. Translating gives CAWSHQDTGELFF.

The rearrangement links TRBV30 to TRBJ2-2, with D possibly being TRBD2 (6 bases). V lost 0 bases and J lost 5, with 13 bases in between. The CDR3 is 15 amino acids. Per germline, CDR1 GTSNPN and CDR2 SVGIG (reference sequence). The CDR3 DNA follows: TGTGCCTGGAGTGTAGGCCGGACTACAACCGGGGAGCTGTTTTTT. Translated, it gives CAWSVGRTTTGELFF.

The DNA for the CDR3 is TGTGCCAGCAGAGGAACAGGAAGCGCCCCTAATGGCTACACCTTC. This encodes CASRGTGSAPNGYTF. The chain joins TRBV6-5 to TRBJ1-2, with a weak D call TRBD1 (5 bases). Per the germline V gene, CDR1 is MNHEY and CDR2 is SVGAGI. The V and J ends lost 6 bases and 6 bases respectively, with 20 bases between them. The CDR3 covers 15 residues.

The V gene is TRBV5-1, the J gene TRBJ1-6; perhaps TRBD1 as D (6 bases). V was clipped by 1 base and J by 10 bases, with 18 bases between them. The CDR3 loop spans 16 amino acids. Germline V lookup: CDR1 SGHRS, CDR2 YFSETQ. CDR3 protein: CASSLRSNREGSPLHF. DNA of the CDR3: TGCGCCAGCAGCTTGAGGTCGAACAGGGAGGGCTCACCCCTCCACTTT.

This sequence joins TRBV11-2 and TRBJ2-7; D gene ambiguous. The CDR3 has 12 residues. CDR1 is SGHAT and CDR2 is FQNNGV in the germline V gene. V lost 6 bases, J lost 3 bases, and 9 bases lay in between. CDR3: CASSLTGYEQYV. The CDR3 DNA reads TGTGCCAGCAGTCTGACGGGCTACGAGCAGTACGTC.